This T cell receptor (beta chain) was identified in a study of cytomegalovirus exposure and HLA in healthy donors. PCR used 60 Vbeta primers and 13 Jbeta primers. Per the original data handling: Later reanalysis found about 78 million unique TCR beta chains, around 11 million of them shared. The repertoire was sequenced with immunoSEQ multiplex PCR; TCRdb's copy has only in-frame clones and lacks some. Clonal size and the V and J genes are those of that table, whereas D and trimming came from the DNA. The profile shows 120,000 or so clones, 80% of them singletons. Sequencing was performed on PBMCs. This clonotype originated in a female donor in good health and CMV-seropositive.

The CDR3 sequence is CSVEDRAGGPDTQYF. DNA of the CDR3: TGCAGCGTTGAAGATCGAGCGGGGGGGCCAGATACGCAGTATTTT. J is TRBJ2-3 and V is TRBV29-1; 10 bases map to TRBD2. Losses at the gene ends were 0 bases for V and 4 bases for J; bases not matched to a gene: 4. The germline V gene encodes CDR1 SQVTM and CDR2 ANQGSEA. This CDR3 contains 15 residues.